The sequence of this TCR beta chain was determined in a study of CD8 T cells in Susac syndrome. Germline CDR1 is LGHNA and CDR2 is YNFKEQ. The CDR3 covers 17 residues. Deletions cut 3 bases from V and 4 bases from J, with 21 bases between. The control participants were healthy donors, and these controls were matched with respect to both age and sex. Both CD4+ and CD8+ T cells were negatively isolated, and TEMRA cells underwent FACS enrichment. Reverse transcription of roughly 0.5 to 1 ug RNA was carried out with random hexamers. TCRdb itself ran the immunoSEQ multiplex PCR reads through MiXCR, one entry per CDR3 protein. The data hold 100,000 or so distinct CDR3 sequences, with 92% observed a single time.

The receptor's source is a human donor in good health. This rearrangement joins TRBV4-2 to TRBJ1-2; D gene unclear. The sequenced sample was CD8+ T cells from PBMCs. The DNA of the CDR3 is TGTGCCAGCAGCCAGGCGGGGATGGCAGTGCGACCCTATGGCTACACCTTC. Translating it yields CASSQAGMAVRPYGYTF.